A single sample is the source of the 19 T cell receptor beta chains below, sequenced in a study of shared clonotypes between healthy human individuals. Libraries were prepared by immunoSEQ multiplex PCR; TCRdb keeps only in-frame clonotypes and omits some of them. The repertoire holds approximately 700,000 clones, with about three quarters as singletons. The sample comprised memory CD4+ T cells sorted from blood. Documented subset: CD45RA-negative fraction. The source of these receptors is a woman in her thirties in good health.

In this sample, this clone turned up a few times. V is TRBV5-6 and J is TRBJ1-1; no clear D gene. The CDR3 length is 16 residues. Trimming took off 8 bases at V and 1 base at J, with 21 bases between the two ends. The germline V gene has CDR1 SGHDT and CDR2 YYEEEE. Written as DNA, the CDR3 is TGTGCCAGTATCTCACGTCTTCAGGTGACGAACACTGAAGCTTTCTTT. Its translation is CASISRLQVTNTEAFF.

The chain joins TRBV29-1 to TRBJ2-3, with 9 bases that match TRBD2. Germline-derived CDR1 and CDR2 are SQVTM and ANQGSEA. Trimming at V came to 7 bases and at J to 2 bases, leaving 10 bases not matched to a gene. The CDR3 loop spans 15 amino acids. In DNA, the CDR3 is TGCAGCGGGGTTGGTGCGGGAGGGTTCACAGATACGCAGTATTTT. Its protein is CSGVGAGGFTDTQYF.

The sample holds a few counts of this clone. The chain employs TRBV21-1 and TRBJ1-2; the table's D call, TRBD1, has no DNA check behind it. TRBV21-1 is deemed a pseudogene. The CDR3 covers 17 residues. The CDR3 is CASKVTGYYPLDYGYTF. The CDR3, as DNA: TGTGCCAGCAAGGTTACAGGGTACTATCCTCTGGACTATGGCTACACCTTC.

The chain is built from TRBV2 and TRBJ1-2; D is ambiguous. Germline lookup yields CDR1 SNHLY and CDR2 FYNNEI. Trimming shortened V by 6 bases and J by 4 bases, and 12 bases separated the two germline ends. The CDR3 has 13 amino acids. In DNA form, the CDR3 reads TGTGCCAGCAGCCGGCAGCTTCTCTATGGCTACACCTTC. Translated, it gives CASSRQLLYGYTF.

This clone was seen a single time. This rearrangement joins TRBV11-2 to TRBJ2-7, with a weak D call TRBD1 (5 bases). Germline values: CDR1 SGHAT, CDR2 FQNNGV. The CDR3 runs to 13 residues. V lost 3 bases, J lost 5 bases, and 11 bases lay in between. CDR3 region: CASSLGRAHEQYF. CDR3 bases: TGTGCCAGCAGCTTGGGCAGGGCCCACGAGCAGTACTTC.

This rearrangement joins TRBV28 to TRBJ1-1; D unresolved. There are 11 residues in the CDR3. Trimming took off 10 bases at V and 5 bases at J, with 11 bases between the two ends. CDR1 and CDR2 from the germline V gene are MDHEN and SYDVKM. The CDR3 reads CATLRGTEAFF. CDR3 DNA sequence: TGTGCCACCCTCCGGGGTACTGAAGCTTTCTTT.

A few counts support this clone. This chain joins TRBV11-2 and TRBJ2-5, with TRBD2 identical over 16 bases. The CDR3 sequence is 19 residues long. The trim removed 6 bases at V and 4 bases at J, leaving 14 bases unmatched. Germline values: CDR1 SGHAT, CDR2 FQNNGV. This CDR3 is CASSSSVGLAGGPRETQYF. As DNA, the CDR3 is TGTGCCAGCAGTTCTTCAGTGGGACTAGCGGGAGGGCCACGAGAGACCCAGTACTTC.

This clone was seen a handful of times. V is TRBV6-5 and J is TRBJ2-2; 8 bases are shared with TRBD1. The ends lost 6 bases at V and 7 bases at J; junction bases unmatched: 4. CDR3 length: 13 residues. CDR1 MNHEY and CDR2 SVGAGI come from the germline V gene. Written as DNA, the CDR3 is TGTGCCAGCAGCAGACAGGGGAACGGGGAGCTGTTTTTT. Its translation is CASSRQGNGELFF.

About this clone: It is likely a read error: a sequence one base away is far more abundant. V and J are TRBV4-1 and TRBJ2-3, with TRBD2 matching 15 bases. The CDR3 contains 18 residues. Per germline, CDR1 MGHRA and CDR2 YSYEKL. Trimming cost V 1 base and J 4 bases; bases outside gene matches: 6. The CDR3 sequence is CASSQGRGLAGGADTQYF. CDR3 nucleotide sequence: TGCGCCAGCAGCCAAGGTCGGGGACTAGCGGGAGGCGCAGATACGCAGTATTTT.

This clone was detected once. A much larger clonotype is one base distant, so this may be a read error. The V gene is TRBV27, the J gene TRBJ2-7, with 9 bases matching TRBD2. V lost 2 bases, J lost 1 base, and 9 bases stayed unmatched. The CDR3 runs 17 residues. Germline lookup yields CDR1 MNHEY and CDR2 SMNVEV (reference sequence). CDR3 bases: TGTGCCAGCAGTTTAATCTCGGGGCTAGCGGGATCCTACGAGCAGTACTTC. Translated, it gives CASSLISGLAGSYEQYF.

This clone was counted only a few times. V is TRBV19 and J is TRBJ1-3; no reliable D call. V was clipped by 6 bases and J by 0 bases, with 6 bases between them. The CDR3 covers 13 residues. Per the germline V gene, CDR1 is LNHDA and CDR2 is SQIVND (reference sequence). In DNA form, the CDR3 reads TGTGCCAGTAGAGTCCCCTCTGGAAACACCATATATTTT. This encodes CASRVPSGNTIYF. Using reference TRBV19 and TRBJ1-3 for the parts outside the CDR3, the full variable domain is DGGITQSPKYLFRKEGQNVTLSCEQNLNHDAMYWYRQDPGQGLRLIYYSQIVNDFQKGDIAEGYSVSREKKESFPLTVTSAQKNPTAFYLCASRVPSGNTIYFGEGSWLTVV.

In this sample, this clone turned up a few times. V is TRBV4-2 and J is TRBJ1-4; 9 bases map to TRBD1. Per the germline V gene, CDR1 is LGHNA and CDR2 is YNFKEQ. V shed 2 bases and J 2 bases; nucleotides not matched to a gene: 3. This CDR3 contains 16 residues. CDR3 residues: CASSQRTGVTNEKLFF. As DNA, the CDR3 is TGTGCCAGCAGCCAAAGGACAGGGGTGACTAATGAAAAACTGTTTTTT.

The chain couples TRBV5-1 to TRBJ2-7; TRBD2 agrees at 9 bases. J gave up 5 bases and V 7 bases, and 7 bases lay outside the gene matches. The V gene's germline CDR1 is SGHRS and CDR2 YFSETQ. The CDR3 has 13 amino acids. The CDR3 loop reads CASSRTSADEQYF. The CDR3 nucleotides read TGCGCCAGCTCCCGGACTAGCGCCGACGAGCAGTACTTC.

Comment on this clone: The same CDR3 is also encoded by other DNA sequences in this sample. CDR3 DNA: TGTGCCAGCAGCTTAGCAGGCGGCTCCTACGAGCAGTACTTC. The encoded protein is CASSLAGGSYEQYF. This rearrangement joins TRBV7-9 to TRBJ2-7, with unresolved D. Germline V gene lookup returns CDR1 SEHNR and CDR2 FQNEAQ (reference sequence). V shed 0 bases and J shed 0 bases, with 6 bases lying between them. The CDR3 length is 14 residues.

The V call is TRBV19, the J call TRBJ1-2; 7 bases are a match to TRBD1. CDR3 length equals 14 residues. J was trimmed by 2 bases and V by 8 bases; bases with no gene match: 8. Germline V gene sequence: CDR1 LNHDA, CDR2 SQIVND (reference sequence). CDR3 residues: CASGDRRENYGYTF. Written as DNA, the CDR3 is TGTGCCAGTGGGGACAGAAGAGAGAACTATGGCTACACCTTC.

V is TRBV30 and J is TRBJ2-7; TRBD2 is a possible D gene (6 bases). The CDR3 has 13 amino acids. Germline V gene lookup returns CDR1 GTSNPN and CDR2 SVGIG (reference sequence). V was trimmed by 3 bases and J by 3 bases, leaving 12 bases between them. The CDR3, as DNA: TGTGCCTGGAGGGGATCGGAGGGCTACGAGCAGTACTTC. Its protein product is CAWRGSEGYEQYF.

J is TRBJ1-5 and V is TRBV30; 9 bases agree with TRBD1. From germline, CDR1 is GTSNPN and CDR2 SVGIG (reference sequence). Unmatched junction bases numbered 11, after V lost 2 bases and J lost 9 bases. The CDR3 spans 15 residues. The CDR3 region is CAWSLTGGPISPQHF. The DNA for the CDR3 is TGTGCCTGGAGTCTCACAGGGGGCCCGATCTCGCCCCAGCATTTT.

This clone has more than one count but fewer than ten. The chain combines TRBV7-2 with TRBJ1-4; 7 bases line up with TRBD1. The CDR3 extends over 15 amino acids. Losses at the gene ends were 4 bases for V and 5 bases for J; bases not matched to a gene: 7. Germline CDR1 reads SGHTA; CDR2 reads FQGNSA. CDR3 nucleotide sequence: TGTGCCAGCAGCTCCCAGGGGGGACTCAATGAAAAACTGTTTTTT. Translated, it gives CASSSQGGLNEKLFF. The full variable domain, in which reference TRBV7-2 and TRBJ1-4 provide the parts outside the CDR3, is GAGVSQSPSNKVTEKGKDVELRCDPISGHTALYWYRQSLGQGLEFLIYFQGNSAPDKSGLPSDRFSAERTGGSVSTLTIQRTQQEDSAVYLCASSSQGGLNEKLFFGSGTQLSVL.

The sample holds a few counts of this clone. The V gene is TRBV30, the J gene TRBJ1-5, with D tentatively TRBD1 (6 bases). The CDR3 totals 14 residues. Germline CDR1 reads GTSNPN; CDR2 reads SVGIG (reference sequence). Trimming cost V 0 bases and J 6 bases, with 12 bases left between them. In DNA, the CDR3 is TGTGCCTGGAGTGTAGTAGAGGGGGGTCAGCCCCAGCATTTT. Translated, it gives CAWSVVEGGQPQHF.